Listed below are T cell receptor beta chains from one sample, sequenced in a study of glioma-infiltrating T cells after dendritic cell vaccination. The assay was immunoSEQ multiplex PCR, and TCRdb's table has in-frame clones only and misses some. The sample has 71,000 or so clones, 80% to 85% seen once. The sequencing used blood, collected before dendritic cell vaccination. Receptor source: a human donor with glioblastoma. Each CDR3 is given with its conserved first and last residue. Each record gives: CDR3 protein, CDR3 DNA, clone size, J gene, V gene, D gene. D genes are given only for firm matches. Some rows mark clone size as missing; the rest say once, few, many or name a class of expanded clone.

cdr3_aa: CASSVLTGAKNIQYF; cdr3_nt: TGTGCCAGCAGCGTCCTCACAGGGGCCAAAAACATTCAGTACTTC; clone_size: NA; j_call: TRBJ2-4; v_call: TRBV7-9; d_call: NA
cdr3_aa: CAWSVGRGPYNEQFF; cdr3_nt: TGTGCCTGGAGTGTCGGGAGGGGGCCCTACAATGAGCAGTTCTTC; clone_size: NA; j_call: TRBJ2-1; v_call: TRBV30; d_call: NA
cdr3_aa: CASSLTGPTNYGYTF; cdr3_nt: TGTGCCAGCAGCTTGACAGGGCCAACTAACTATGGCTACACCTTC; clone_size: NA; j_call: TRBJ1-2; v_call: TRBV5-4; d_call: NA
cdr3_aa: CASSPRLNTEAFF; cdr3_nt: TGTGCCAGCAGCCCTAGATTAAACACTGAAGCTTTCTTT; clone_size: NA; j_call: TRBJ1-1; v_call: TRBV7-3; d_call: NA
cdr3_aa: CASSSRSTGAVNEQFF; cdr3_nt: TGCGCCAGCAGTTCCCGCTCGACAGGGGCCGTCAATGAGCAGTTCTTC; clone_size: NA; j_call: TRBJ2-1; v_call: TRBV5-1; d_call: TRBD1
cdr3_aa: CATRLTGHTEAFF; cdr3_nt: TGTGCCACCAGACTGACAGGGCACACTGAAGCTTTCTTT; clone_size: once; j_call: TRBJ1-1; v_call: TRBV15; d_call: TRBD1
cdr3_aa: CASSLGGDDQPQHF; cdr3_nt: TGCGCCAGCAGCTTGGGCGGTGATGATCAGCCCCAGCATTTT; clone_size: NA; j_call: TRBJ1-5; v_call: TRBV5-1; d_call: NA
cdr3_aa: CAWSADRGDEQYF; cdr3_nt: TGTGCCTGGAGCGCGGACAGGGGCGACGAGCAGTACTTC; clone_size: NA; j_call: TRBJ2-7; v_call: TRBV30; d_call: TRBD1
cdr3_aa: CASSQAGHSYEQYF; cdr3_nt: TGTGCCAGCAGCCAAGCGGGGCACTCCTACGAGCAGTACTTC; clone_size: NA; j_call: TRBJ2-7; v_call: TRBV7-9; d_call: TRBD2
cdr3_aa: CASSRLTVDTGELFF; cdr3_nt: TGTGCCAGCAGTCGGTTGACTGTGGACACCGGGGAGCTGTTTTTT; clone_size: NA; j_call: TRBJ2-2; v_call: TRBV27; d_call: NA
cdr3_aa: CASSLGRDSLMNTEAFF; cdr3_nt: TGTGCCAGCAGTCTCGGCCGGGACAGCCTCATGAACACTGAAGCTTTCTTT; clone_size: NA; j_call: TRBJ1-1; v_call: TRBV27; d_call: TRBD1